This TCR beta chain is drawn from a study of T cell responses to AZD1222 COVID-19 vaccine. Whole-study findings and limits: Compared with day 0, the breadth and depth of the Spike-specific TCR repertoire rose significantly after two doses of AZD1222. Dominant at 160-218 and 743-854, vaccine-associated CD4 TCRs also spanned spike.

Profiled with immunoSEQ multiplex PCR; TCRdb holds only in-frame clones, not every one. The table shows under 200,000 clones, with 90% occurring only once. In the case of this clone: No antigen is known for it.

The material sequenced was peripheral blood, taken on day 0 of AZD1222 vaccination. This TCR came from an adult in good health.

The CDR3 region is CASSLGGVNSPLHF. The CDR3 coding sequence is TGTGCCAGCAGCTTGGGGGGCGTTAATTCACCCCTCCACTTT. This chain connects TRBV5-5 to TRBJ1-6, with D tentatively TRBD1 (5 bases). Trimming took 0 bases from V and 6 from J, leaving 7 bases between them. Germline CDR1 SGHKS, CDR2 YYEKEE (reference sequence). CDR3 length equals 14 residues.